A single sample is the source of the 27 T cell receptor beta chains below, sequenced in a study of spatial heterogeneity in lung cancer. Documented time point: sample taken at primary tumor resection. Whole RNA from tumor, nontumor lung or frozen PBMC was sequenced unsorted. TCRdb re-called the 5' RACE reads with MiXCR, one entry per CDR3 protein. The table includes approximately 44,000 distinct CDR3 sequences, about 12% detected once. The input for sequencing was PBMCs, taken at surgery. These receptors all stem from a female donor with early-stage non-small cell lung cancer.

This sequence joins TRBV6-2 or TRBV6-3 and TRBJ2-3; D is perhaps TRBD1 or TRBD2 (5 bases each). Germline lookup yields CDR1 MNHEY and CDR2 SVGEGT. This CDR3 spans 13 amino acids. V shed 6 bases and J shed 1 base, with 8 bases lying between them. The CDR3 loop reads CASRGVGTDTQYF. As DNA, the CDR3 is TGTGCCAGCAGGGGGGTAGGCACAGATACGCAGTATTTT.

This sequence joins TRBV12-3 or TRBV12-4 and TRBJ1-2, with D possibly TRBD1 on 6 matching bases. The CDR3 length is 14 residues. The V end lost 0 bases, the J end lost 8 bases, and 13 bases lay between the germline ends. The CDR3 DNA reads TGTGCCAGCAGTTTAGCAGGGACACCACGGGGCTACACCTTC. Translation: CASSLAGTPRGYTF.

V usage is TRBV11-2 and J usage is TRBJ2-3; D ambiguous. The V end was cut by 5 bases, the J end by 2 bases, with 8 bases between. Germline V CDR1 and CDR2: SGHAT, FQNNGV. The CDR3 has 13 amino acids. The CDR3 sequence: CASSLPNTDTQYF. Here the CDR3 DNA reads TGTGCCAGCAGCCTACCTAACACAGATACGCAGTATTTT.

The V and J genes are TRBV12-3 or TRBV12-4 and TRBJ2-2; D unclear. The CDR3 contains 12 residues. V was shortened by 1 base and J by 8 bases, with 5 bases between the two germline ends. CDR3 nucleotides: TGTGCCAGCAGTTTAGAAACGGGGGAGCTGTTTTTT. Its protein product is CASSLETGELFF.

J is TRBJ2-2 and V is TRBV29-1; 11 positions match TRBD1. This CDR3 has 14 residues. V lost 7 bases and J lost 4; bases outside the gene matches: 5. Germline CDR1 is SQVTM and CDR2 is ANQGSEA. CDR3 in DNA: TGCAGCGCCGGACAGGGGGCAGCCACCGGGGAGCTGTTTTTT. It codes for CSAGQGAATGELFF.

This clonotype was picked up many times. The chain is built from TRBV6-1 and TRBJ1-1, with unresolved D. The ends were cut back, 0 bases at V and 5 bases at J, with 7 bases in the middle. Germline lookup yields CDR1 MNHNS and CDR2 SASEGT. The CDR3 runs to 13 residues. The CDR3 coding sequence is TGTGCCAGCAGTGAAGCCGGCGGAACTGAAGCTTTCTTT. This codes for CASSEAGGTEAFF.

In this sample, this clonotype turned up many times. CDR3 sequence reads: CASSSQGEYTEAFF. CDR3 coding DNA: TGTGCCAGCAGTTCCCAGGGCGAATACACTGAAGCTTTCTTT. The chain links TRBV28 to TRBJ1-1, with D possibly matching TRBD1 (5 bases). V lost 4 bases to trimming and J lost 3 bases, with 12 bases between them. CDR1 and CDR2 from the germline V gene are MDHEN and SYDVKM. The CDR3 contains 14 residues. Filled out from reference TRBV28 and TRBJ1-1, the complete variable domain reads DVKVTQSSRYLVKRTGEKVFLECVQDMDHENMFWYRQDPGLGLRLIYFSYDVKMKEKGDIPEGYSVSREKKERFSLILESASTNQTSMYLCASSSQGEYTEAFFGQGTRLTVV.

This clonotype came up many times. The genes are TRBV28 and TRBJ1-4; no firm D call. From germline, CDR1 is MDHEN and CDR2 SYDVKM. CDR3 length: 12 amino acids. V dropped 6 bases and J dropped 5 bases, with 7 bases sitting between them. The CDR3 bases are TGTGCCAGCAGGACGGCCAATGAAAAACTGTTTTTT. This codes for CASRTANEKLFF.

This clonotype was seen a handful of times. The CDR3 reads CAWSGQGRKLFF. CDR3 coding DNA: TGTGCCTGGAGCGGACAAGGGAGGAAACTGTTTTTT. This chain uses TRBV30 with TRBJ1-4; D is perhaps TRBD1 (5 bases). V shed 3 bases and J shed 11 bases, with 13 bases lying between them. The CDR3 totals 12 residues. Looked up from germline, CDR1 is GTSNPN and CDR2 is SVGIG (reference sequence).

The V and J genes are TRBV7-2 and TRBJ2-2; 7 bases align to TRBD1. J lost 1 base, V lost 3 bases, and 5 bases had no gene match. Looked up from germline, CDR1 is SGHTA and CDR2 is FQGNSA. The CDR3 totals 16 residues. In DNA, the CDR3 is TGTGCCAGCAGCTTCGCTGGGACAGTGAACACCGGGGAGCTGTTTTTT. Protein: CASSFAGTVNTGELFF.

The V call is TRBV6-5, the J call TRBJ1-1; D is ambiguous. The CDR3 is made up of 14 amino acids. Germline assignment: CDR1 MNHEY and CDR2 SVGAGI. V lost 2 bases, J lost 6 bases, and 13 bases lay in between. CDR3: CASSYRQSGPEAFF. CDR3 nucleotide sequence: TGTGCCAGCAGTTACCGTCAGAGTGGACCTGAAGCTTTCTTT.

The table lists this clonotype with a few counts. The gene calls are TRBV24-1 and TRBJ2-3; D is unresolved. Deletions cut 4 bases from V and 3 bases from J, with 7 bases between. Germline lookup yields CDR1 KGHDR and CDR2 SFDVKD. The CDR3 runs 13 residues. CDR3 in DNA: TGTGCCACCAGTGACCCCCCAACAGATACGCAGTATTTT. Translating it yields CATSDPPTDTQYF.

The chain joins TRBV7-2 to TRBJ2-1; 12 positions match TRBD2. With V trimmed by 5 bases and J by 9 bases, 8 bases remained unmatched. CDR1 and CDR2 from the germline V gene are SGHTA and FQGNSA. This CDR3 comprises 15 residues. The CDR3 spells CASSPLAGGPGEQFF. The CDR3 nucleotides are TGTGCCAGCAGCCCGCTAGCGGGGGGGCCCGGTGAGCAGTTCTTC.

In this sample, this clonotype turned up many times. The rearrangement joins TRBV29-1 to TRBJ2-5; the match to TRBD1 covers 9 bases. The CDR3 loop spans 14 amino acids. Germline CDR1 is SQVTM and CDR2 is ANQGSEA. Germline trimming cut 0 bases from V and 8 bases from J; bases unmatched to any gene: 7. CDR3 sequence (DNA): TGCAGCGTTGAAGATGAGGACAGGGGCTTCACCCAGTACTTC. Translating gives CSVEDEDRGFTQYF.

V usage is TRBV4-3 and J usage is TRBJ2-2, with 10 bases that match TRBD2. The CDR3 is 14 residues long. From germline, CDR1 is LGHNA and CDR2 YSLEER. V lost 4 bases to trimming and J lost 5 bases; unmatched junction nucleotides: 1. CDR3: CASSLSGGTGELFF. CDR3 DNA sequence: TGCGCCAGCAGCCTTAGCGGGGGGACCGGGGAGCTGTTTTTT.

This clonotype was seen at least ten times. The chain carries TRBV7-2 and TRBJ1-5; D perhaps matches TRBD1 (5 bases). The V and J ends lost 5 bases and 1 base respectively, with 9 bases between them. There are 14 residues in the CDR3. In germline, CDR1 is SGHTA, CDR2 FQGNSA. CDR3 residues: CASSLRESNQPQHF. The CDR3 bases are TGTGCCAGCAGCCTCAGGGAGAGCAATCAGCCCCAGCATTTT.

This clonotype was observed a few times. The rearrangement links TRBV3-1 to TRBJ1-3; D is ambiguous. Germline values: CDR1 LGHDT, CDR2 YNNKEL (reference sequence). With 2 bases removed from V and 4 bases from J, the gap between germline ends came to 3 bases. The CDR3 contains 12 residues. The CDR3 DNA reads TGTGCCAGCAGCCAAAGAGGAAACACCATATATTTT. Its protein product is CASSQRGNTIYF. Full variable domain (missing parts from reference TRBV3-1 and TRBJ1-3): DTAVSQTPKYLVTQMGNDKSIKCEQNLGHDTMYWYKQDSKKFLKIMFSYNNKELIINETVPNRFSPKSPDKAHLNLHINSLELGDSAVYFCASSQRGNTIYFGEGSWLTVV.

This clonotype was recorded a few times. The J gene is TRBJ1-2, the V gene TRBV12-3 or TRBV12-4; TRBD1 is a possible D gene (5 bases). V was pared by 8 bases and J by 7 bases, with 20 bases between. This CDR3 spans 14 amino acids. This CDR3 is CASYSPGRAGGYTF. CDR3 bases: TGTGCCAGCTATTCCCCGGGCAGGGCGGGTGGCTACACCTTC.

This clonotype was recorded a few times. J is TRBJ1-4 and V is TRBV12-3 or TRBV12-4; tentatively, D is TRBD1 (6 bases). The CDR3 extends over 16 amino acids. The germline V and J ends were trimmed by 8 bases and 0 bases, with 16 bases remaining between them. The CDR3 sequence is CASSQRGRPTNEKLFF. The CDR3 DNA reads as TGTGCCAGCTCCCAGAGGGGGAGACCAACTAATGAAAAACTGTTTTTT.

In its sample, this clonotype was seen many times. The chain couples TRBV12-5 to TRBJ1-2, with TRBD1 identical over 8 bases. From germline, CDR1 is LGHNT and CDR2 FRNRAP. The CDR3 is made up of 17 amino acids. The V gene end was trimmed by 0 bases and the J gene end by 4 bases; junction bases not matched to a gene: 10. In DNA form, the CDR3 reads TGTGCTAGTGGTTTGGTTGCAGGGGGCGCCCCCTTCTATGGCTACACCTTC. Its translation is CASGLVAGGAPFYGYTF. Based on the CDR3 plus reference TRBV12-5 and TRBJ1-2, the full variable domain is DARVTQTPRHKVTEMGQEVTMRCQPILGHNTVFWYRQTMMQGLELLAYFRNRAPLDDSGMPKDRFSAEMPDATLATLKIQPSEPRDSAVYFCASGLVAGGAPFYGYTFGSGTRLTVV.

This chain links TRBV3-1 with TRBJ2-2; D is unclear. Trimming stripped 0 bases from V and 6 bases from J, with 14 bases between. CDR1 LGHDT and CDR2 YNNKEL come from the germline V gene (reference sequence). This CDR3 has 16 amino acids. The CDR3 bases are TGTGCCAGCAGCCAAGATCGTGTAGTCCGGGCCGGGGAGCTGTTTTTT. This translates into CASSQDRVVRAGELFF.

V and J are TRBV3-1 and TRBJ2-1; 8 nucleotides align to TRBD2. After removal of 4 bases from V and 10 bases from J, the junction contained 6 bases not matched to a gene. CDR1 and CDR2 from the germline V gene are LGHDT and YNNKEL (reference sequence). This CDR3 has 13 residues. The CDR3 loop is CASSPHPGGEQFF. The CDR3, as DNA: TGTGCCAGCAGCCCTCATCCGGGGGGGGAGCAGTTCTTC.

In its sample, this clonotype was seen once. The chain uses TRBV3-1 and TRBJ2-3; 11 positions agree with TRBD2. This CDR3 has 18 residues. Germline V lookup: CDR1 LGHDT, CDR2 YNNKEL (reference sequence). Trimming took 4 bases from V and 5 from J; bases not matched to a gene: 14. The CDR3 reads CASSPGLAGLPSRDTQYF. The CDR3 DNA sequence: TGTGCCAGCAGCCCCGGACTAGCGGGCCTACCCTCGAGAGATACGCAGTATTTT.

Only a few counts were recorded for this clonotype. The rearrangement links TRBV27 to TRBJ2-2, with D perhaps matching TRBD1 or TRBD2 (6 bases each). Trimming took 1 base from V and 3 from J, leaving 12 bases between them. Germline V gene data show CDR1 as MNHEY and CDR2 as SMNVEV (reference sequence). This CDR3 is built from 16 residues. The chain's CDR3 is CASSLYRGRDTGELFF. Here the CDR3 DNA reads TGTGCCAGCAGTTTATACCGGGGGCGTGACACCGGGGAGCTGTTTTTT.

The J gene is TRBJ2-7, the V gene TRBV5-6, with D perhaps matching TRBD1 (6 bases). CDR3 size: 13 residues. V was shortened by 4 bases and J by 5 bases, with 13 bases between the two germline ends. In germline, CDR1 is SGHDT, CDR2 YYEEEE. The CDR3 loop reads CASSPGEQDEQYF. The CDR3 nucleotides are TGTGCCAGCAGCCCAGGGGAACAGGACGAGCAGTACTTC.

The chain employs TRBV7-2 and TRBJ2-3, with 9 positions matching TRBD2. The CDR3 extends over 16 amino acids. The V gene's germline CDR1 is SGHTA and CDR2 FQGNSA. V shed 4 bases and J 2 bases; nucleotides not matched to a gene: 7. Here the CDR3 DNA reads TGTGCCAGCAGCTCCAGAGCGGGGGGTCCCACAGATACGCAGTATTTT. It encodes CASSSRAGGPTDTQYF.

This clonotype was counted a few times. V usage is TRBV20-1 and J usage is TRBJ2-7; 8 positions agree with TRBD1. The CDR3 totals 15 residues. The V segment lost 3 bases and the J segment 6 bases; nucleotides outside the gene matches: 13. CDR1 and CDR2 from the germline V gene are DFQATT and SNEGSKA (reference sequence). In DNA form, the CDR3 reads TGCAGTGCTAGGGCGTTCCTCGGACAGGGTCCCGAGCAGTACTTC. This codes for CSARAFLGQGPEQYF.